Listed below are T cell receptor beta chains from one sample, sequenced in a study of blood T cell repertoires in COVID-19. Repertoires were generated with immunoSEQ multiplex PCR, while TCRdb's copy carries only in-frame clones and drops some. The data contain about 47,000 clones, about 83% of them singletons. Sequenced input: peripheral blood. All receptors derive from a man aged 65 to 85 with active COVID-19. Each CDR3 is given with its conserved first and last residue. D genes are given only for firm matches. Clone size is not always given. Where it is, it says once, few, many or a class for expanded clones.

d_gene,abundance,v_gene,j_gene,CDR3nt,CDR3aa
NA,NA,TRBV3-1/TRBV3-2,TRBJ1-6,TGTGCCAGCAGCCTCGGGGAGGTGCATAATTCACCCCTCCACTTT,CASSLGEVHNSPLHF
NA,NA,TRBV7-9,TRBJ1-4,TGTGCCAGCAGCCCGCCCTATTCCGGGACATCGATTCGAAATGAAAAACTGTTTTTT,CASSPPYSGTSIRNEKLFF
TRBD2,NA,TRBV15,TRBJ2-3,TGTGCCACCAGCAGGGTAGCGGGGGCGGGCACAGATACGCAGTATTTT,CATSRVAGAGTDTQYF
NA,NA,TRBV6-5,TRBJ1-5,TGTGCGTCCCTGACGGGGGGTAGCAATCAGCCCCAGCATTTT,CASLTGGSNQPQHF
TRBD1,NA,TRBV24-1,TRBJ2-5,TGTGCCACCAGTGAGCTGCCGGGACAGGGGAAAGAGACCCAGTACTTC,CATSELPGQGKETQYF
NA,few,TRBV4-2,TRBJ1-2,TGTGCCAGCAGCCAAGATTACGGGTTTGGCTACACCTTC,CASSQDYGFGYTF
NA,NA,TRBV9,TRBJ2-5,TGTGCCAGCAGCGTAGAGGACTCGCAAGAGACCCAGTACTTC,CASSVEDSQETQYF
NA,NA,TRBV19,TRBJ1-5,TGTGCCAGTGTGGGGGGGACCCAGCCCCAGCATTTT,CASVGGTQPQHF
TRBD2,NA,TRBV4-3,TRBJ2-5,TGCGCCAGCAGCCGACTAGCGGGGGGGCGAGAGACCCAGTACTTC,CASSRLAGGRETQYF
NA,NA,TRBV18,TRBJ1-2,TGTGCCAGCTCACTCGACACGGCGGGGGGCTACACCTTC,CASSLDTAGGYTF
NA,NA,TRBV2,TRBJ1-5,TGTGCCAGCAGTGTTCAGTTAAATCAGCCCCAGCATTTT,CASSVQLNQPQHF
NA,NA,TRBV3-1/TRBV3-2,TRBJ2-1,TGTGCCAGCAGCCGCCGGGACACATCCTACAATGAGCAGTTCTTC,CASSRRDTSYNEQFF
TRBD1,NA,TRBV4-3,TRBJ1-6,TGCGCCAGCAGCCAGGAGACAGGGGGCGGATTCGGGCATAATTCACCCCTCCACTTT,CASSQETGGGFGHNSPLHF
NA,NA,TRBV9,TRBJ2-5,TGTGCCAGCAGCCGAACAGGGCTCTCGAGCGAGACCCAGTACTTC,CASSRTGLSSETQYF
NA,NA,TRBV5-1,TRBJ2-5,TGCGCCAGCAGCTTGTTCCCCGGGGAGACCCAGTACTTC,CASSLFPGETQYF
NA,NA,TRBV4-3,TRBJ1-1,TGCGCCAGCAGCCAGGGGAGGGGAAGGTGGACTGAAGCTTTCTTT,CASSQGRGRWTEAFF
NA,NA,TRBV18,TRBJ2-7,TGTGCCAGCTCACTGCAGGGGATGAGCTACGAGCAGTACTTC,CASSLQGMSYEQYF
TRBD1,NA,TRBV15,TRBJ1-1,TGTGCCACCAGCAGAGATTGGACAGGGAACACTGAAGCTTTCTTT,CATSRDWTGNTEAFF